Below, one T cell receptor (beta chain) is given with its context. The antigen is undetermined. This specimen comes from a study of OX40 agonist ivuxolimab in advanced cancers. Assay used: immunoSEQ multiplex PCR; TCRdb lists only in-frame clones, some missing. The sample yields around 59,000 clones, approximately 89% seen once. Systemic immunosuppression or autoimmune disease history was grounds to exclude patients. Baseline, cycle 4 day 1, and cycle 7 day 1 were the blood sampling points. Study-wide results and caveats: A proportion of nonresponders additionally exhibited low normalized T-cell clonal expansion. CD4+ and CD8+ blood T cells expanded clonally by week 6 at 0.1 to 3.0 mg/kg.

Sequencing used CD4+ or CD8+ T cells sorted from blood, obtained in a trial of the OX40 agonist ivuxolimab. The sequence came from an adult with an advanced solid tumor such as melanoma, head and neck, liver or kidney cancer.

The CDR3 region is CASSYTLQGATEAFF. The CDR3 DNA reads TGTGCCAGCAGTTACACCCTACAGGGGGCAACTGAAGCTTTCTTT. The V call is TRBV28, the J call TRBJ1-1; TRBD1 matches 9 bases. Looked up from germline, CDR1 is MDHEN and CDR2 is SYDVKM. Trimming at V came to 4 bases and at J to 5 bases, leaving 8 bases not matched to a gene. The CDR3 covers 15 residues.